Presented here are 4 T cell receptor beta chains from one specimen sequenced in a study of blood T cells in healthy people across ages. Through a sample-barcoded 5' primer and a J-beta primer mix, a second PCR was run for 7 to 11 cycles. TCRdb used MiXCR to reprocess the 5' RACE reads, holding one entry per CDR3 protein. Among roughly 800,000 distinct CDR3 sequences listed, nearly 60% were seen once. Input material: blood. These receptors all stem from a man aged 25-40 years in good health.

The CDR3 loop reads CASSQAGSTEAFF. The CDR3 DNA is TGTGCCAGCAGCCAAGCAGGATCTACTGAAGCTTTCTTT. This rearrangement joins TRBV14 to TRBJ1-1; D not resolved. Germline CDR1 and CDR2: SGHDN and FVKESK. The length of the CDR3 is 13 residues. The germline V and J ends were trimmed by 1 base and 5 bases, with 8 bases remaining between them.

This sequence joins TRBV5-4 and TRBJ2-5; D may be TRBD1 (6 bases). V lost 0 bases, J lost 0 bases, and 12 bases lay in between. CDR1 and CDR2 from the germline V gene are SGHNT and YYREEE (reference sequence). CDR3 length: 16 amino acids. In DNA form, the CDR3 reads TGTGCCAGCAGCTTGGACCCCCAGGGGTACCAAGAGACCCAGTACTTC. Its translation: CASSLDPQGYQETQYF.

J is TRBJ2-5 and V is TRBV3-1, with TRBD1 matching 7 bases. CDR1 is LGHDT and CDR2 is YNNKEL in the germline V gene (reference sequence). The CDR3 is 12 amino acids. Trimming removed 5 bases from V and 12 bases from J; junction bases left unmatched: 9. The DNA for the CDR3 is TGTGCCAGCAGCGACCCGGGACAGAGCGAGTACTTC. Translating it yields CASSDPGQSEYF.

This chain links TRBV7-2 with TRBJ1-6; tentatively, D is TRBD1 (5 bases). Trimming removed 3 bases from V and 0 bases from J, with 9 bases in between. The CDR3 loop spans 16 amino acids. Germline values: CDR1 SGHTA, CDR2 FQGNSA. CDR3 DNA sequence: TGTGCCAGCAGCTTTACAGGTCGCTCCTATAATTCACCCCTCCACTTT. This codes for CASSFTGRSYNSPLHF.